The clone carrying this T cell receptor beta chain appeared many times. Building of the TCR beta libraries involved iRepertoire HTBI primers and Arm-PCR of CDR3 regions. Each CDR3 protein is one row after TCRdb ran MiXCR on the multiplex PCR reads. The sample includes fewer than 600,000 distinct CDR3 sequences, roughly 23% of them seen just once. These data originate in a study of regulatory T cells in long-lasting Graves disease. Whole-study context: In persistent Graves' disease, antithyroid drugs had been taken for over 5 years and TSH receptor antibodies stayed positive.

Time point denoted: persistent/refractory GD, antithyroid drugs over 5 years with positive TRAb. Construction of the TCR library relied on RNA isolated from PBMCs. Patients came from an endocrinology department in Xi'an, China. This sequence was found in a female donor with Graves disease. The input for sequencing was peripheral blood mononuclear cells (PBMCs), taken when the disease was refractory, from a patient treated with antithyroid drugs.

CDR3 protein: CASSFKRAKEPQHF. The CDR3 bases are TGTGCCAGCAGTTTCAAGAGGGCTAAGGAGCCCCAGCATTTT. The chain uses TRBV28 and TRBJ1-5; no clear D gene. Trimming removed 3 bases at V and 8 bases at J, with 14 bases between. Germline V gene sequence: CDR1 MDHEN, CDR2 SYDVKM. The CDR3 contains 14 residues.